This record concerns one T cell receptor beta chain sequence. The antigen is undetermined. Data came from immunoSEQ multiplex PCR; TCRdb stores just in-frame clones and leaves some out. The sample includes roughly 140,000 clones, roughly 89% of them seen just once. It was the approximately 120-subject validation cohort, separate from the 666-subject first cohort, to which the donors belonged. The data stem from a study of cytomegalovirus exposure and HLA in healthy donors. Germline V gives CDR1 SGHRS, CDR2 YFSETQ. The ends lost 1 base at V and 3 bases at J; junction bases unmatched: 4. The CDR3 is made up of 15 amino acids. Broader study findings: The tendency of first-cohort TCR clusters to co-occur in the 120 or so validation repertoires was identified by a subsequent analysis. Despite most TCR sequences being rare, some public TCRs occurred in many donors. The study listed roughly 160 cytomegalovirus-associated TCR beta chains.

The chain combines TRBV5-1 with TRBJ2-1; 7 positions match TRBD2. This clonotype originated in a woman aged 18-29 years in good health and CMV-seropositive. The source material was PBMCs. The CDR3 spells CASSLSLAVYNEQFF. The CDR3 bases are TGCGCCAGCAGCTTGAGCCTAGCGGTCTACAATGAGCAGTTCTTC.